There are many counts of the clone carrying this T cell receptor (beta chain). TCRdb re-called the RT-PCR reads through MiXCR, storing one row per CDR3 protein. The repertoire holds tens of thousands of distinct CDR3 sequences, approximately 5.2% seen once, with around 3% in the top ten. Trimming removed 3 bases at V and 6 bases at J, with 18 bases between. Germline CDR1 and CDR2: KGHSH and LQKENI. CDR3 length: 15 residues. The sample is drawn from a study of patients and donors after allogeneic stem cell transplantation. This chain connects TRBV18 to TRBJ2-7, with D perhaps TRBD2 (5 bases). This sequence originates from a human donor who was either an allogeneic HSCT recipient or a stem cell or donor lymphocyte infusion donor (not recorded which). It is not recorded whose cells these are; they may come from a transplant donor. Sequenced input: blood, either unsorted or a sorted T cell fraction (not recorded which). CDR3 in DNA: TGTGCCAGCTCACCTACCGCGAGCTCGCGGGCCGAGCAGTACTTC. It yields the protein CASSPTASSRAEQYF.